A single TCR beta chain is shown here with its context. Its antigen is unknown. The V and J ends lost 4 bases and 7 bases, in that order; junction bases with no gene match: 9. This CDR3 contains 16 residues. The germline gives CDR1 SGHRS, CDR2 YFSETQ. The data originate from a study of cytotoxic CD8 clonotypes in ibrutinib-treated CLL. Study summary: Following treatment for a median about 12 months, range 6 to 36, response samples were then taken.

Frozen-stored PBMCs produced about 2 micrograms of genomic DNA for TCR beta libraries. The data were produced by immunoSEQ multiplex PCR, yet TCRdb's version contains in-frame clones alone and is incomplete. Of roughly 51,000 clones in the sample, approximately 50% were seen once. Study-wide findings and caveats: Public clonotypes, found uncommonly, either contracted or stayed stable on treatment. In sustained-remission versus progressing patients, sampling times differed.

The V call is TRBV5-1, the J call TRBJ2-1; 12 nucleotides match TRBD2. Specimen: PBMCs, collected after 12 months of ibrutinib treatment. This TCR was sampled from a human donor with chronic lymphocytic leukemia. CDR3: CASSPGTSGRGNEQFF. The CDR3 coding sequence is TGCGCCAGCAGCCCCGGGACTAGCGGGCGAGGGAATGAGCAGTTCTTC.